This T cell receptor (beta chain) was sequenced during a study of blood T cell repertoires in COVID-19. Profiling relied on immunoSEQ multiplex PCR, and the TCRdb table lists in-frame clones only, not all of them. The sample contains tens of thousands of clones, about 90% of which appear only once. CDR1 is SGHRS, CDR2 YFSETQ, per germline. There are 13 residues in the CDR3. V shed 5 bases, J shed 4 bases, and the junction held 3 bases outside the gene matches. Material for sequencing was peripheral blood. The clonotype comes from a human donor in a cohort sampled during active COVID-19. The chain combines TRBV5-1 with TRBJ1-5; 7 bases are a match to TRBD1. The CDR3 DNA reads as TGCGCCAGCAGACCGGACAGGAATCAGCCCCAGCATTTT. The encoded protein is CASRPDRNQPQHF.